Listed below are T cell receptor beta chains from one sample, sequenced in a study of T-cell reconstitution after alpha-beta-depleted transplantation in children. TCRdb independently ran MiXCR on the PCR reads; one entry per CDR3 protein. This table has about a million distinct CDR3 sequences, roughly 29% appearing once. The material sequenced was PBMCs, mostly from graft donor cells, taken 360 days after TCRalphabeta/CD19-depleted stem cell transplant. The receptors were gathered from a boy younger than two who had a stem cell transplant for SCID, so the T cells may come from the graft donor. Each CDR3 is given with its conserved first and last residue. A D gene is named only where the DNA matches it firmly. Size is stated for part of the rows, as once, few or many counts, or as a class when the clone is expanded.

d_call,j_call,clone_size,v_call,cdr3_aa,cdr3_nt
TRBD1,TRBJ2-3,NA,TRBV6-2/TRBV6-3,CASSYRTGGLTDTQYF,TGTGCCAGCAGTTATCGGACAGGAGGCCTCACAGATACGCAGTATTTT
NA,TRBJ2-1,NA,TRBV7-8,CASSQRRATSSYNEQFF,TGTGCCAGCAGCCAAAGACGCGCTACGAGCTCCTACAATGAGCAGTTCTTC
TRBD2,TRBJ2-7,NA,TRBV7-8,CASSLDWVERGLAPYEQYF,TGTGCCAGCAGCCTCGATTGGGTGGAGCGGGGGCTCGCCCCCTACGAGCAGTACTTC
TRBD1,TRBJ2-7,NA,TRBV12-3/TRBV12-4,CASSSGQVTLLAYEQYF,TGTGCCAGCAGTTCGGGACAGGTCACTCTCTTAGCCTACGAGCAGTACTTC
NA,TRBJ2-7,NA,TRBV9,CASSVEAGEDYEQYF,TGTGCCAGCAGCGTAGAGGCCGGAGAGGACTACGAGCAGTACTTC
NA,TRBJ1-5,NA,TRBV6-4,CASSWTPQPNQPQHF,TGTGCCAGCAGTTGGACACCGCAACCCAATCAGCCCCAGCATTTT
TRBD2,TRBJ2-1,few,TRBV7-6,CASSPLGAGGPIYNEQFF,TGTGCCAGCAGCCCCTTGGGAGCGGGGGGGCCAATTTACAATGAGCAGTTCTTC
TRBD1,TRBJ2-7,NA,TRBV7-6,CASSLQQGAVYEQYF,TGTGCCAGCAGCTTACAACAGGGGGCGGTCTACGAGCAGTACTTC
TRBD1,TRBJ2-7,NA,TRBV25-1,CASSEGTAYEQYF,TGTGCCAGCAGTGAAGGGACAGCATACGAGCAGTACTTC
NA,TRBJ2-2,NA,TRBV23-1,CASSQSRAGGELFF,TGCGCCAGCAGTCAATCTCGGGCGGGCGGGGAGCTGTTTTTT
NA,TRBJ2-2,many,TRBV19,CASSIGQIPAGELFF,TGTGCCAGTAGTATTGGGCAGATCCCCGCCGGGGAGCTGTTTTTT
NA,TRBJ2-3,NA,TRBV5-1,CASSLSSHTDTQYF,TGCGCCAGCAGCTTAAGTTCCCACACAGATACGCAGTATTTT
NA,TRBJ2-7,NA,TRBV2,CASNPGGYEQYF,TGTGCCAGCAACCCCGGGGGCTACGAGCAGTACTTC
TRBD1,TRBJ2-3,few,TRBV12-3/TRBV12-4,CASSLRPGQGTDTQYF,TGTGCCAGCAGTCTACGACCGGGACAGGGGACAGATACGCAGTATTTT
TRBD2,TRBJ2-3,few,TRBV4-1,CASSHLAGGHTDTQYF,TGCGCCAGCAGCCACCTAGCGGGGGGCCACACAGATACGCAGTATTTT
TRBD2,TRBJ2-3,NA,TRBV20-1,CSALGLAGGPSTDTQYF,TGCAGTGCCCTAGGACTAGCGGGGGGCCCTAGCACAGATACGCAGTATTTT
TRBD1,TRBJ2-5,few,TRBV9,CASSVAPDRGETQYF,TGTGCCAGCAGCGTAGCTCCGGACAGGGGAGAGACCCAGTACTTC
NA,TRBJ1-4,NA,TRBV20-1,CSARTSGRLFF,TGCAGTGCTAGAACATCGGGTAGGCTGTTTTTT
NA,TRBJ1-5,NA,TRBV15,CATSSAVNQPQHF,TGTGCCACCAGCAGTGCCGTTAATCAGCCCCAGCATTTT
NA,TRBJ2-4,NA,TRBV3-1,CASSQDLWEPIQYF,TGTGCCAGCAGCCAAGATCTGTGGGAACCCATTCAGTACTTC
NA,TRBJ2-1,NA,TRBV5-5,CASSSEGYYNEQFF,TGTGCCAGCAGCTCAGAGGGGTATTACAATGAGCAGTTCTTC
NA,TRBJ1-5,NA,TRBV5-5,CASSLDFGNQPQHF,TGTGCCAGCAGTTTGGACTTCGGAAATCAGCCCCAGCATTTT
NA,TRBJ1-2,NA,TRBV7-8,CASSQRGIWGGYTF,TGTGCCAGCAGCCAGAGGGGGATTTGGGGTGGCTACACCTTC
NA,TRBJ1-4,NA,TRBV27,CASSPMRDTGEKLFF,TGTGCCAGCAGTCCTATGCGGGACACAGGTGAAAAACTGTTTTTT